This entry is about one T cell receptor beta chain. This sample is drawn from a study of blood T cell repertoires in COVID-19. At the level of the study: Acute-phase and convalescent COVID-19 samples originated in the United States, Italy and Spain.

The table came from immunoSEQ multiplex PCR; TCRdb's copy has only in-frame clones and leaves some out. This table holds roughly 390,000 clones, 80% to 90% found once. The Seattle site enrolled patients during active infection and followed them longitudinally. The CDR3 consists of 14 residues. V trimming: 6 bases; J trimming: 1 base; junction bases outside the gene matches: 3. Germline V lookup: CDR1 SQVTM, CDR2 ANQGSEA. This chain joins TRBV29-1 and TRBJ2-1; 10 bases align to TRBD2. The specimen sequenced was peripheral blood. The origin of this receptor is a woman in her 30s with COVID-19, enrolled during active disease. This chain's CDR3 is CSVWTSGSYNEQFF. In DNA, the CDR3 is TGCAGCGTCTGGACTAGCGGTTCCTACAATGAGCAGTTCTTC.